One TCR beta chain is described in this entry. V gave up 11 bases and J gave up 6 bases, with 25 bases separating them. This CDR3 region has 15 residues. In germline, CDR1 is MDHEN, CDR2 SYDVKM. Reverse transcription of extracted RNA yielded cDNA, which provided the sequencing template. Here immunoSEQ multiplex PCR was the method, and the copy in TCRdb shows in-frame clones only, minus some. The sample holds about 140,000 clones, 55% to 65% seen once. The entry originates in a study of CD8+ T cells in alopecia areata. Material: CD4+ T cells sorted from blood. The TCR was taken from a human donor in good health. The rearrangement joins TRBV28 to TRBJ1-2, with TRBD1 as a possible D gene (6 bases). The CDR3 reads CAGAKTGTGAHGYTF. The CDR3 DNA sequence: TGTGCCGGGGCCAAAACCGGGACGGGGGCACATGGCTACACCTTC.